This T cell receptor (beta chain) was recovered during a study of blood T cells in healthy people across ages. Germline V lookup: CDR1 SQVTM, CDR2 ANQGSEA. This CDR3 has 16 amino acids. V was cut by 0 bases and J by 3 bases, with 17 bases left in between. Alongside a J-beta primer mix, a sample-barcoded 5' primer served in a second PCR lasting about 7 to 12 cycles. In TCRdb, the 5' RACE reads were re-called with MiXCR into one record per CDR3 protein. Counted here are around 990,000 distinct CDR3 sequences, about two fifths occurring once; the ten biggest clones make up around 14%. The receptor's source is a man aged 18-30 years in good health. V usage is TRBV29-1 and J usage is TRBJ1-2; a possible D gene is TRBD1 (5 bases). Specimen: blood. CDR3 loop: CSVEDRDSEGYYGYTF. CDR3 nucleotides: TGCAGCGTTGAAGATCGGGACTCCGAGGGCTACTATGGCTACACCTTC.